This T cell receptor beta chain originates from a study of human T cells and chemical hapten exposure. Study details: Slight differences in pooled library volume were the main source of varying TCR yields across samples. Study-level points and caveats: Positive correlation was observed between PT1 expanded TCR counts and patch test score. TCRs exceeding a frequency of 1 in 1000 stayed unchanged under DPC sensitization.

On this clonotype: The antigen is not known.

The study's library attached unique molecular identifiers to single cDNA molecules. TCRdb passed the RACE reads through MiXCR, listing each CDR3 protein once. The table records under 60,000 distinct CDR3 sequences, around 10% of them present only once. Time point of the sample: patch test 1, 2 weeks after DPC sensitization. Sample treatment: therapeutic diphenylcyclopropenone sensitization with weekly scalp DPC. From whole blood left unfractionated, total RNA was extracted. The receptor was isolated from a middle-aged woman with alopecia areata. Some clones in this sample may be carry-over from other donors' samples. This material consisted of whole blood, taken in connection with sensitization to the hapten diphenylcyclopropenone (DPC).

As DNA, the CDR3 is TGTGCCAGCAGCCAGGGGACAACGACCTATGGCTACACCTTC. Protein: CASSQGTTTYGYTF. The genes are TRBV3-1 and TRBJ1-2; TRBD1 might be the D (6 bases). Trimming removed 3 bases from V and 4 bases from J, with 12 bases in between. The V gene's germline CDR1 is LGHDT and CDR2 YNNKEL (reference sequence). The length of the CDR3 is 14 residues.